This T cell receptor (beta chain) derives from a study of shared clonotypes between healthy human individuals. CDR1 and CDR2 from the germline V gene are PRHDT and FYEKMQ (reference sequence). After removal of 0 bases from V and 6 bases from J, the junction contained 6 bases not matched to a gene. This CDR3 has 15 amino acids. The repertoire was sequenced with immunoSEQ multiplex PCR; TCRdb's copy has only in-frame clones and lacks some. The sample has about 590,000 clones, 95% to 96% seen once. A word on this clone: What it binds is unknown.

CD45RO negativity and positive selection for CCR7 defined naive CD8 cells, a population that excluded terminally differentiated effector memory CD45RA+ cells. Adult donors, all healthy and HIV-negative, had no recent acute infections or vaccinations. The study, taken as a whole, reports: Clonotype sharing across four donors was observed for around 4.5% of naive CD4 clonotypes. Genetic and exposure-history diversity was limited by the small donor number.

The clonotype originates from a woman aged 25 to 39 in good health. The material sequenced was naive CD8+ T cells sorted from blood. This rearrangement joins TRBV13 to TRBJ2-7; the match to TRBD1 covers 9 bases. CDR3 sequence: CASSLGGTGFSEQYF. For the CDR3, the DNA is TGTGCCAGCAGCTTAGGTGGGACAGGGTTTTCCGAGCAGTACTTC.